What follows is one T cell receptor beta chain and its context. The antigen is unknown. The junction departs from the called germline gene at one end, perhaps through a read error. Making TCR beta cDNA involved 400 to 600 ng total RNA and a constant-region primer. Library construction for TCR beta comprised three nested multiplex PCR rounds performed with slightly modified ARM-PCR. Researchers ran the first two PCR rounds for 9 to 10 cycles each with TRBV1-TRBV30 forward primers and a C-beta reverse primer. MiXCR was run by TCRdb on the multiplex PCR reads, yielding one entry per CDR3 protein. The sample has around 60,000 distinct CDR3 sequences, about two thirds seen once. Co-extracted RNA and DNA came from roughly 21-30 mg of unsorted bulk tissue. The entry originates in a study of tumor-infiltrating lymphocytes in primary liver carcinoma. General study results and limits: A significantly higher top-250-clone fraction was recorded for tumors than for blood (p = 0.039). Researchers found tumor-adjacent and tumor-blood pairs overlapped less than tumor region pairs.

Germline V gene data show CDR1 as MDHEN and CDR2 as SYDVKM. CDR3 length: 12 amino acids. This TCR was recovered from a man aged 35-49 years with primary liver carcinoma and hepatitis B virus infection. This chain uses TRBV28 with TRBJ2-7; D is unresolved. Sequencing input: liver tumor tissue from sampling region 4. Subset reported: tumor region T4, right-lateral pole. CDR3 region: CARSYNPTEQYF. The DNA for the CDR3 is TGTGCCAGAAGTTACAACCCCACCGAGCAGTACTTC.